This T cell receptor beta chain appears in the sequencing data of a study of molecular identifiers for immune sequencing clone quantification. Overall study findings and caveats: Among effectors, clones above 20 RNA copies held over 97% of molecules; among naive cells, under 1%. One cell's worth of spiked Jurkat TCR RNA was reportedly detectable among approximately 990,000 naive cells.

TCRdb ran MiXCR on the PCR reads and lists one entry per CDR3 protein. The data show a few hundred thousand distinct CDR3 sequences, with around 23% seen just once and 0.7% to 0.9% held by the top ten. Source material for naive CD8 libraries was roughly 20,000 to 1,100,000 sorted cells, with 10%, 30% or 50% RNA. With 1 base clipped from V and 1 base from J, the junction kept 5 bases outside the gene matches. The CDR3 sequence is 17 residues long. CDR1 is MDHEN, CDR2 SYDVKM, per germline. As regards this clonotype: Its cognate antigen is unknown.

The clonotype comes from a human donor in good health. Some libraries in this study had Jurkat cell RNA spiked in. The chain links TRBV28 to TRBJ2-3, with TRBD2 matching 10 bases. What was sequenced was naive CD8+ T cells from blood, with Jurkat cell RNA spiked in. Sample subset: FACS-sorted CD8+CD4-CCR7+CD45RA+ naive T cells. CDR3 residues: CASSLFTSGKGTDTQYF. The CDR3 coding sequence is TGTGCCAGCAGTTTATTTACTAGCGGGAAGGGCACAGATACGCAGTATTTT.